The sequence of this T cell receptor beta chain was determined in a study of blood T cell repertoires in COVID-19. Study summary: Whether acute or convalescent, the COVID-19 samples came from the United States, Italy and Spain. The cDNA or gDNA used as material had been derived from T cells, B-cell-depleted T cells, or PBMCs.

V gave up 9 bases and J gave up 8 bases, with 20 bases separating them. Germline V gene data show CDR1 as ENHRY and CDR2 as SYGVKD. There are 14 residues in the CDR3. Seattle's enrolled individuals joined amid active infection and were then monitored longitudinally. In the authors' methods: Amplification from reference gene primers served as the basis for estimated nucleated cell counts. TCRdb's table, derived via immunoSEQ multiplex PCR, lists solely in-frame clones and lacks some. The DNA was the basis for D and trimming; V, J and clone size are from that table. The sample includes 60,000 to 85,000 clones, 70% to 90% seen only once; the top ten take roughly 9.7%.

The chain uses TRBV10-3 and TRBJ2-1; D might be TRBD1 (5 bases). Sequencing was done on a sample of peripheral blood. The sequence was collected from a man between 60 and 75 years old with COVID-19, enrolled during active disease. CDR3: CAMRPVGAGYEQFF. The CDR3 nucleotides are TGTGCCATGAGGCCCGTAGGGGCCGGATATGAGCAGTTCTTC.